What follows are 22 T cell receptor beta chains derived from one specimen sequenced in a study of cytomegalovirus exposure and HLA in healthy donors (TCRdb year 2017). The receptor library was made with the immunoSEQ multiplex PCR assay. The multiplex PCR relied on a mix of 60 forward primers for TCR Vbeta segments and 13 reverse primers for TCR Jbeta segments. Imported from immuneACCESS, the table was reduced by TCRdb to in-frame sequences with V and J called. These copies leave out some clones; in studies compared against another copy, an unresolved V gene accounts for under half, and the cause of the remainder is not known. This sample comprises 90,000 to 100,000 clones, approximately 76% of them detected only once. Clones ranked in the top ten supply about 2% of the sample. The sequenced sample was PBMCs. These receptors all stem from a man aged 35-49 years in good health and CMV-seronegative.

V and J are TRBV10-3 and TRBJ1-6, with a possible D match to TRBD1 (6 bases). From germline, CDR1 is ENHRY and CDR2 SYGVKD. This CDR3 is built from 13 residues. Trimming took 5 bases from V and 11 from J, leaving 13 bases between them. The CDR3 protein is CAISWEGGAPLHF. DNA of the CDR3: TGTGCCATCAGTTGGGAAGGGGGGGCACCCCTCCACTTT.

This clone showed up just a few times. The chain links TRBV14 to TRBJ2-4, with TRBD2 identical over 10 bases. The CDR3 runs 15 residues. In germline, CDR1 is SGHDN, CDR2 FVKESK. V dropped 5 bases and J dropped 1; count of bases not matched to a gene: 2. The CDR3 DNA reads TGTGCCAGCAGCTTTAGCGGGGGGGCCAAAAACATTCAGTACTTC. It encodes CASSFSGGAKNIQYF. Full variable domain (remainder filled in from reference TRBV14 and TRBJ2-4): EAGVTQFPSHSVIEKGQTVTLRCDPISGHDNLYWYRRVMGKEIKFLLHFVKESKQDESGMPNNRFLAERTGGTYSTLKVQPAELEDSGVYFCASSFSGGAKNIQYFGAGTRLSVL.

This sequence joins TRBV30 and TRBJ2-6, with 7 bases that match TRBD2. The CDR3 extends over 17 amino acids. Germline V CDR1 and CDR2: GTSNPN, SVGIG (reference sequence). V shed 3 bases, J shed 2 bases, and the junction held 10 bases outside the gene matches. The CDR3 DNA sequence: TGTGCCTGGAGGAGGGGCCGGACTAGGGCTGGGGCCAACGTCCTGACTTTC. Translation gives CAWRRGRTRAGANVLTF.

This CDR3 is CATSRDPRPYEQFF. CDR3 nucleotides: TGTGCCACCAGCAGAGACCCTAGGCCCTATGAGCAGTTCTTC. The rearrangement joins TRBV15 to TRBJ2-1; D uncertain. Trimming left V 0 bases short and J 8 bases short, with 11 bases between. This CDR3 has 14 residues. Germline V CDR1 and CDR2: LNHNV, YYDKDF (reference sequence).

This clone turned up a few times. The rearrangement links TRBV4-3 to TRBJ1-3, with D maybe TRBD1 (5 bases). Germline CDR1 and CDR2: LGHNA and YSLEER. There are 16 residues in the CDR3. V was clipped by 1 base and J by 2 bases, with 12 bases between them. The CDR3 is CASSQGGRGAGNTIYF. The CDR3 nucleotides read TGCGCCAGCAGCCAAGGGGGTCGGGGGGCTGGAAACACCATATATTTT.

This clone was seen more than once but under ten times. V gene TRBV2 combines with J gene TRBJ1-1, with 8 bases aligning to TRBD1. The CDR3 length is 15 residues. Germline CDR1 SNHLY, CDR2 FYNNEI. The trim removed 6 bases at V and 0 bases at J, leaving 6 bases unmatched. In DNA form, the CDR3 reads TGTGCCAGCAGATCTGGACAGGGTCTGAACACTGAAGCTTTCTTT. Protein: CASRSGQGLNTEAFF.

This chain joins TRBV5-8 and TRBJ1-1, with 9 bases matching TRBD1. Germline CDR1 and CDR2: SGHTS and YDEGEE. V lost 5 bases and J lost 4; bases outside the gene matches: 12. The CDR3 is 16 amino acids. CDR3 sequence (DNA): TGTGCCAGCAGACCCGGGACAGGGATTTTAGGCACTGAAGCTTTCTTT. Its protein product is CASRPGTGILGTEAFF. The full variable domain, its missing parts supplied by reference TRBV5-8 and TRBJ1-1, is EAGVTQSPTHLIKTRGQQATLRCSPISGHTSVYWYQQALGLGLQFLLWYDEGEERNRGNFPPRFSGRQFPNYSSELNVNALELEDSALYLCASRPGTGILGTEAFFGQGTRLTVV.

This clone was counted once. V and J are TRBV28 and TRBJ2-7, with 8 nucleotides matching TRBD2. Germline CDR1 and CDR2: MDHEN and SYDVKM. This CDR3 spans 18 amino acids. Germline trimming cut 3 bases from V and 0 bases from J; bases unmatched to any gene: 13. The CDR3 spells CASSFALQTSGSSYEQYF. Written as DNA, the CDR3 is TGTGCCAGCAGTTTTGCCCTCCAAACTAGCGGAAGCTCCTACGAGCAGTACTTC.

The chain has TRBV7-8 and TRBJ2-3; TRBD2 agrees at 11 bases. The CDR3 contains 16 residues. Germline V gene data show CDR1 as SGHVS and CDR2 as FQNEAQ. Germline trimming cut 1 base from V and 10 bases from J; bases unmatched to any gene: 10. In DNA, the CDR3 is TGTGCCAGCAGCTTAGGGGGAGTAGCGGGGGGGAGGGCGCAGTATTTT. Protein: CASSLGGVAGGRAQYF. The full variable domain, in which reference TRBV7-8 and TRBJ2-3 provide the parts outside the CDR3, is GAGVSQSPRYKVAKRGQDVALRCDPISGHVSLFWYQQALGQGPEFLTYFQNEAQLDKSGLPSDRFFAERPEGSVSTLKIQRTQQEDSAVYLCASSLGGVAGGRAQYFGPGTRLTVL.

This clone was detected only once. The chain carries TRBV29-1 and TRBJ2-7; TRBD1 aligns across 7 bases. V gave up 2 bases and J gave up 2 bases; unmatched junction bases: 3. The germline V gene has CDR1 SQVTM and CDR2 ANQGSEA. The CDR3 is made up of 13 amino acids. DNA for the CDR3: TGCAGCGTTGAATCAGGGGGAGCCTACGAGCAGTACTTC. Translated, it gives CSVESGGAYEQYF.

This sequence joins TRBV19 and TRBJ2-3; TRBD1 aligns across 10 bases. The CDR3 totals 15 residues. V was pared by 3 bases and J by 1 base, with 1 base of the junction left unmatched. Germline CDR1 reads LNHDA; CDR2 reads SQIVND (reference sequence). The CDR3 nucleotides are TGTGCCAGTAGTATTGGGACAGGGGGCACAGATACGCAGTATTTT. Encoded protein: CASSIGTGGTDTQYF.

The chain couples TRBV29-1 to TRBJ1-6; D is unresolved. Germline V gene data show CDR1 as SQVTM and CDR2 as ANQGSEA. The CDR3 is made up of 12 amino acids. V lost 7 bases, J lost 8 bases, and 12 bases lay in between. The CDR3 nucleotides read TGCAGCGCCGGGGATGTGGATTCACCCCTCCACTTT. Translated: CSAGDVDSPLHF. Supplemented by reference TRBV29-1 and TRBJ1-6, the full variable domain reads SAVISQKPSRDICQRGTSLTIQCQVDSQVTMMFWYRQQPGQSLTLIATANQGSEATYESGFVIDKFPISRPNLTFSTLTVSNMSPEDSSIYLCSAGDVDSPLHFGNGTRLTVT.

This clone appeared once. V gene TRBV5-1 combines with J gene TRBJ2-3, with 8 nucleotides matching TRBD1. The germline CDR1 and CDR2 sequences are SGHRS and YFSETQ. Trimming at V came to 2 bases and at J to 3 bases, leaving 5 bases not matched to a gene. The CDR3 consists of 15 residues. The CDR3 DNA reads TGCGCCAGCAGCTTACAGGACAGGGTTACAGATACGCAGTATTTT. Translating gives CASSLQDRVTDTQYF.

This chain joins TRBV6-1 and TRBJ1-1, with 7 bases matching TRBD1. The CDR3 totals 14 residues. Germline V lookup: CDR1 MNHNS, CDR2 SASEGT. Trimming at V came to 5 bases and at J to 3 bases, leaving 6 bases not matched to a gene. The CDR3 reads CASSSTGLDTEAFF. DNA for the CDR3: TGTGCCAGCAGTTCGACAGGGCTCGACACTGAAGCTTTCTTT.

The chain employs TRBV28 and TRBJ2-2; a possible D gene is TRBD2 (5 bases). The CDR3 runs to 12 residues. CDR1 is MDHEN and CDR2 is SYDVKM in the germline V gene. Trimming pared 11 bases from V and 12 bases from J, leaving 19 bases between. The CDR3 here is CASNPGSPKLFF. CDR3 nucleotide sequence: TGTGCCTCCAACCCGGGGTCACCAAAGCTGTTTTTT.

DNA of the CDR3: TGTGCCAGTAGTATAGTTTGGCGGGGGGATACGAACACTGAAGCTTTCTTT. Translation gives CASSIVWRGDTNTEAFF. The chain links TRBV19 to TRBJ1-1, with D tentatively TRBD1 (5 bases). This CDR3 has 17 amino acids. With 1 base removed from V and 1 base from J, the gap between germline ends came to 16 bases. The V gene's germline CDR1 is LNHDA and CDR2 SQIVND (reference sequence).

The rearrangement uses TRBV5-1 and TRBJ2-7, with 7 bases matching TRBD1. Germline V gene sequence: CDR1 SGHRS, CDR2 YFSETQ. The V gene end was trimmed by 0 bases and the J gene end by 6 bases; junction bases not matched to a gene: 9. This CDR3 region has 15 residues. In DNA, the CDR3 is TGCGCCAGCAGCTTGGTAGGGCAGGGGGTGGCCGAGCAGTACTTC. Protein product: CASSLVGQGVAEQYF.

The chain has TRBV9 and TRBJ2-1; no firm D call. This CDR3 has 13 residues. V shed 3 bases and J shed 1 base, with 5 bases lying between them. Germline V gene sequence: CDR1 SGDLS, CDR2 YYNGEE. The CDR3 sequence: CASSERSYNEQFF. In DNA, the CDR3 is TGTGCCAGCAGCGAGAGGTCCTACAATGAGCAGTTCTTC.

This clone was recorded only once. V gene TRBV11-3 combines with J gene TRBJ2-3; 13 positions match TRBD2. CDR1 and CDR2 from the germline V gene are SGHNT and YENEEA. V shed 6 bases, J shed 4 bases, and the junction held 7 bases outside the gene matches. The CDR3 runs to 16 residues. In DNA form, the CDR3 reads TGTGCCAGCAGTTCAACACTAGCGGGAGGGTCAGATACGCAGTATTTT. It is translated as CASSSTLAGGSDTQYF.

This rearrangement joins TRBV15 to TRBJ1-1; D is possibly TRBD1 (5 bases). Trimming removed 1 base from V and 3 bases from J, with 21 bases in between. CDR3 length: 18 residues. CDR1 LNHNV and CDR2 YYDKDF come from the germline V gene (reference sequence). CDR3 in DNA: TGTGCCACCAGCAGAGGAGGGGCGGGGTTCAATGTAGACACTGAAGCTTTCTTT. Amino acids: CATSRGGAGFNVDTEAFF. The full variable domain, in which reference TRBV15 and TRBJ1-1 provide the parts outside the CDR3, is DAMVIQNPRYQVTQFGKPVTLSCSQTLNHNVMYWYQQKSSQAPKLLFHYYDKDFNNEADTPDNFQSRRPNTSFCFLDIRSPGLGDTAMYLCATSRGGAGFNVDTEAFFGQGTRLTVV.

This clone occurred a few times. This chain links TRBV7-9 with TRBJ1-4; 7 nucleotides line up with TRBD1. This CDR3 spans 14 amino acids. Trimming cost V 1 base and J 4 bases; bases outside gene matches: 0. CDR1 and CDR2 from the germline V gene are SEHNR and FQNEAQ (reference sequence). The CDR3 loop is CASSLGDSNEKLFF. For the CDR3, the DNA is TGTGCCAGCAGCTTAGGGGACAGTAATGAAAAACTGTTTTTT.

The chain uses TRBV10-3 and TRBJ2-7, with 10 bases identical to TRBD1. Per germline, CDR1 ENHRY and CDR2 SYGVKD. The CDR3 totals 11 residues. The J segment lost 6 bases and the V segment lost 10 bases, leaving 3 bases of the junction unmatched. This CDR3 reads CATGTGAEQYF. The CDR3 DNA reads as TGTGCCACAGGGACAGGGGCCGAGCAGTACTTC.